Each of the 14 T cell receptor beta chains below was sequenced from the same sample in a study of blood T cell repertoires in COVID-19. Sequencing was performed with immunoSEQ multiplex PCR; in TCRdb, only in-frame clones are kept and a portion is missing. The sample contains roughly 6,800 clones, around 86% of which appear only once. What was sequenced was peripheral blood. These receptors all come from a human donor with active COVID-19. The donor label of this sample is uncertain.

The V call is TRBV29-1, the J call TRBJ1-1; 10 positions agree with TRBD1. With V trimmed by 7 bases and J by 3 bases, 8 bases remained unmatched. The germline V gene has CDR1 SQVTM and CDR2 ANQGSEA. The CDR3 loop spans 14 amino acids. The CDR3 nucleotides read TGCAGCGCTTCGACAGGGGGCAGGTACACTGAAGCTTTCTTT. It yields the protein CSASTGGRYTEAFF. The variable domain in full, completed from reference TRBV29-1 and TRBJ1-1, reads SAVISQKPSRDICQRGTSLTIQCQVDSQVTMMFWYRQQPGQSLTLIATANQGSEATYESGFVIDKFPISRPNLTFSTLTVSNMSPEDSSIYLCSASTGGRYTEAFFGQGTRLTVV.

This clone came up once. This sample includes further DNA sequences coding for the same CDR3. The rearrangement uses TRBV19 and TRBJ2-3; TRBD2 aligns across 10 bases. The CDR3 extends over 15 amino acids. The junction had 1 base not matched to a gene; V was cut back by 3 bases and J by 1 base. From germline, CDR1 is LNHDA and CDR2 SQIVND (reference sequence). CDR3 loop: CASSILAGGTDTQYF. Written as DNA, the CDR3 is TGTGCCAGTAGTATTCTAGCGGGGGGCACAGATACGCAGTATTTT.

The CDR3 is CASSQESPGSTYEQYF. The DNA of the CDR3 is TGTGCCAGCAGCCAAGAGTCCCCCGGGAGCACCTACGAGCAGTACTTC. This sequence joins TRBV4-2 and TRBJ2-7; D possibly corresponds to TRBD2 (6 bases). V lost 0 bases and J lost 2, with 14 bases in between. The CDR3 extends over 16 amino acids. Germline values: CDR1 LGHNA, CDR2 YNFKEQ.

This clone was observed a single time. This chain joins TRBV5-1 and TRBJ2-4; tentative D call: TRBD1 (6 bases). There are 11 residues in the CDR3. CDR1 and CDR2 from the germline V gene are SGHRS and YFSETQ. The germline V and J ends were trimmed by 6 bases and 9 bases, with 10 bases remaining between them. The CDR3 region is CASTGDGIQYF. The CDR3 DNA follows: TGCGCCAGCACAGGGGACGGCATTCAGTACTTC.

As DNA, the CDR3 is TGTGCCAGTACCTCAGGGGACAGGGAGGTCACTGAAGCTTTCTTT. Protein sequence: CASTSGDREVTEAFF. The V call is TRBV19, the J call TRBJ1-1; 9 bases are a match to TRBD1. The CDR3 totals 15 residues. After removal of 7 bases from V and 4 bases from J, the junction contained 10 bases not matched to a gene. Germline loops: CDR1 LNHDA, CDR2 SQIVND (reference sequence). The full variable domain, with the rest looked up from reference TRBV19 and TRBJ1-1, is DGGITQSPKYLFRKEGQNVTLSCEQNLNHDAMYWYRQDPGQGLRLIYYSQIVNDFQKGDIAEGYSVSREKKESFPLTVTSAQKNPTAFYLCASTSGDREVTEAFFGQGTRLTVV.

The V call is TRBV10-3, the J call TRBJ2-7; D may be TRBD2 (6 bases). This CDR3 is 14 amino acids long. V lost 2 bases and J 0 bases, leaving 8 bases between the germline ends. Germline V CDR1 and CDR2: ENHRY, SYGVKD. CDR3 sequence reads: CAISERGSSYEQYF. The CDR3 region has the DNA TGTGCCATCAGTGAGCGGGGGTCCTCCTACGAGCAGTACTTC.

The chain employs TRBV27 and TRBJ2-3; 9 nucleotides align to TRBD2. Germline trimming cut 3 bases from V and 0 bases from J; bases unmatched to any gene: 10. There are 18 residues in the CDR3. In germline, CDR1 is MNHEY, CDR2 SMNVEV (reference sequence). CDR3 DNA sequence: TGTGCCAGCAGTTTCGGGCTAGCGGGGCCTACTAGCACAGATACGCAGTATTTT. Translation: CASSFGLAGPTSTDTQYF.

This clone showed up just a few times. Different DNA sequences within this sample yield the same CDR3. The rearrangement joins TRBV19 to TRBJ2-7, with 9 bases aligning to TRBD1. The V gene's germline CDR1 is LNHDA and CDR2 SQIVND (reference sequence). The CDR3 has 14 amino acids. With V trimmed by 5 bases and J by 2 bases, 4 bases remained unmatched. Here the CDR3 DNA reads TGTGCCAGTAGTCTCGGGACAGGGACCTACGAGCAGTACTTC. It translates to CASSLGTGTYEQYF.

V usage is TRBV19 and J usage is TRBJ1-5; D gene uncertain. Germline values: CDR1 LNHDA, CDR2 SQIVND (reference sequence). The CDR3 spans 13 residues. Trimming left V 7 bases short and J 8 bases short, with 15 bases between. The CDR3 sequence is CASTGSAVEPQHF. The CDR3 coding sequence is TGTGCCAGTACGGGATCAGCGGTTGAGCCCCAGCATTTT.

The genes are TRBV5-5 and TRBJ2-3; D ambiguous. This CDR3 is 12 amino acids long. Per the germline V gene, CDR1 is SGHKS and CDR2 is YYEKEE (reference sequence). V lost 5 bases to trimming and J lost 6 bases, with 10 bases between them. CDR3 in amino acids: CASSWSGDTQYF. The CDR3 nucleotides are TGTGCCAGCAGTTGGTCCGGGGATACGCAGTATTTT.

This clone was detected only a few times. The V call is TRBV7-2, the J call TRBJ2-4, with D hard to call. Germline assignment: CDR1 SGHTA and CDR2 FQGNSA. This CDR3 is 16 amino acids long. Trimming stripped 5 bases from V and 0 bases from J, with 14 bases between. CDR3 sequence: CASSPSVGTAKNIQYF. The CDR3 DNA reads as TGTGCCAGCAGCCCCTCAGTGGGCACAGCCAAAAACATTCAGTACTTC.

J is TRBJ2-7 and V is TRBV4-3; 8 bases fit TRBD2. The CDR3 is 15 residues long. In germline, CDR1 is LGHNA, CDR2 YSLEER. The V gene end was trimmed by 1 base and the J gene end by 5 bases; junction bases not matched to a gene: 7. This CDR3 reads CASSQVYRGGDEQYF. The CDR3 nucleotides are TGCGCCAGCAGCCAAGTATACCGGGGGGGCGACGAGCAGTACTTC.

This clone was counted once. The chain has TRBV24-1 and TRBJ2-3, with D tentatively TRBD1 (5 bases). The length of the CDR3 is 13 residues. Trimming removed 4 bases from V and 4 bases from J, with 8 bases in between. CDR1 is KGHDR and CDR2 is SFDVKD in the germline V gene. The CDR3, as DNA: TGTGCCACCAGTGACAGACAGTCAGATACGCAGTATTTT. It specifies CATSDRQSDTQYF.

V gene TRBV5-6 combines with J gene TRBJ2-5; TRBD2 matches at 8 bases. The CDR3 is 14 amino acids. After removal of 3 bases from V and 4 bases from J, the junction contained 5 bases not matched to a gene. CDR1 SGHDT and CDR2 YYEEEE come from the germline V gene. The CDR3 is CASSWAGTRETQYF. For the CDR3, the DNA is TGTGCCAGCAGCTGGGCCGGGACTAGAGAGACCCAGTACTTC.